One sample yielded the 8 T cell receptor beta chains listed below, sequenced in a study of T cells in Graves' hyperthyroidism and ophthalmopathy (dated 2019 in TCRdb). The library was built by means of multiplex PCR. Sequencing took place on an Illumina HiSeq 2000. Amplification of TCR beta CDR3 regions was carried out from RNA transcripts. A first-round RT-PCR of the TCR CDR3 used the HTBI primer set with the Qiagen OneStep RT-PCR kit. Using fastp at Q25 and MiXCR, TCRdb reprocessed the public reads and kept productive beta chains. One record per CDR3 amino acid sequence lists the most common genes and DNA. Present in this sample are hundreds of thousands of distinct CDR3 sequences, over 15% of which were seen just once. Of the sample, 16% is held by the ten largest clones. What was sequenced was blood. All receptors come from a woman aged 45-59 years with Graves' hyperthyroidism that later progressed to Graves' ophthalmopathy.

The chain links TRBV7-9 to TRBJ2-2, with 8 bases fitting TRBD1. The junction had 5 bases not matched to a gene; V was cut back by 2 bases and J by 6 bases. The V gene's germline CDR1 is SEHNR and CDR2 FQNEAQ (reference sequence). This CDR3 has 15 amino acids. The CDR3 region is CASSLQGAWSGELFF. For the CDR3, the DNA is TGTGCCAGCAGCTTACAGGGGGCCTGGTCCGGGGAGCTGTTTTTT.

This chain's CDR3 is CASSQIQGTEQFF. For the CDR3, the DNA is TGTGCCAGCAGCCAAATACAGGGGACTGAGCAGTTCTTC. V usage is TRBV3-1 and J usage is TRBJ2-1; 7 positions match TRBD1. CDR1 is LGHDT, CDR2 YNNKEL, per germline (reference sequence). The CDR3 is made up of 13 amino acids. V trimming: 2 bases; J trimming: 9 bases; junction bases outside the gene matches: 4.

This clonotype has more than one count but fewer than ten. This rearrangement joins TRBV5-1 to TRBJ2-1; D gene ambiguous. Trimming cost V 0 bases and J 6 bases, with 7 bases left between them. This CDR3 is 13 amino acids long. Germline assignment: CDR1 SGHRS and CDR2 YFSETQ. The CDR3 DNA reads TGCGCCAGCAGCTTGGCGTTTGTCAATGAGCAGTTCTTC. Residues: CASSLAFVNEQFF.

This clonotype was detected ten times or more. The rearrangement joins TRBV30 to TRBJ1-2; D gene uncertain. In germline, CDR1 is GTSNPN, CDR2 SVGIG (reference sequence). V lost 0 bases to trimming and J lost 2 bases, with 10 bases between them. This CDR3 spans 14 amino acids. This CDR3 is CAWSVRQVNYGYTF. The CDR3 region has the DNA TGTGCCTGGAGTGTTCGGCAGGTCAACTATGGCTACACCTTC.

This clonotype was seen a handful of times. The gene calls are TRBV5-1 and TRBJ1-2; 9 bases agree with TRBD1. J was trimmed by 4 bases and V by 4 bases; bases with no gene match: 8. Germline V gives CDR1 SGHRS, CDR2 YFSETQ. The CDR3 extends over 15 amino acids. CDR3 protein: CASSLPGQGSYGYTF. The CDR3 DNA is TGCGCCAGCAGCCTACCGGGACAGGGAAGCTATGGCTACACCTTC.

This clonotype was recorded at least ten times. The V call is TRBV5-1, the J call TRBJ1-2, with D hard to call. Looked up from germline, CDR1 is SGHRS and CDR2 is YFSETQ. The CDR3 extends over 15 amino acids. The V end was cut by 0 bases, the J end by 3 bases, with 12 bases between. The CDR3 DNA reads TGCGCCAGCAGCTTGGCCTGGGGTTTGGACTATGGCTACACCTTC. Amino acids: CASSLAWGLDYGYTF. The complete variable domain, with remaining parts taken from reference TRBV5-1 and TRBJ1-2, reads KAGVTQTPRYLIKTRGQQVTLSCSPISGHRSVSWYQQTPGQGLQFLFEYFSETQRNKGNFPGRFSGRQFSNSRSEMNVSTLELGDSALYLCASSLAWGLDYGYTFGSGTRLTVV.

This clonotype has at least ten counts. The junction and the germline gene differ at one end; a read error may be behind it. The chain links TRBV7-9 to TRBJ2-5; D possibly corresponds to TRBD2 (5 bases). There are 14 residues in the CDR3. The germline gives CDR1 SEHNR, CDR2 FQNEAQ (reference sequence). In DNA, the CDR3 is TGCGCCAGCAGCCGGACTGGGTCGGGAGAGACCCAGTACTTC. Translated, it gives CASSRTGSGETQYF.

This clonotype was recorded many times. The rearrangement joins TRBV6-1 to TRBJ2-7, with 7 positions matching TRBD1. The CDR3 covers 15 residues. Germline CDR1 MNHNS, CDR2 SASEGT. Losses at the gene ends were 1 base for V and 3 bases for J; bases not matched to a gene: 6. DNA of the CDR3: TGTGCCAGCAGTGAAGACAGACAGGGAATCTACGAGCAGTACTTC. This gives the protein CASSEDRQGIYEQYF.